This entry lists 2 T cell receptor beta chains sequenced from one sample in a study of CD8 T cells in ankylosing spondylitis. Via MiXCR, TCRdb re-called the 5' RACE reads, giving one row per CDR3 protein. The sample consists of about 160,000 distinct CDR3 sequences, around 16% of them appearing once. The specimen was blood, either unsorted or a sorted T cell fraction (not recorded which). The receptors derive from a male donor with ankylosing spondylitis or in good health (not recorded which).

This clonotype was seen ten or more times. The chain links TRBV19 to TRBJ1-5; no definite D call. The CDR3 extends over 14 amino acids. Trimming took off 6 bases at V and 3 bases at J, with 12 bases between the two ends. CDR1 and CDR2 from the germline V gene are LNHDA and SQIVND (reference sequence). The CDR3 is CASSTRRINQPQHF. For the CDR3, the DNA is TGTGCCAGTAGCACCCGACGGATCAATCAGCCCCAGCATTTT.

This sequence joins TRBV5-1 and TRBJ1-1; TRBD1 aligns across 7 bases. Germline CDR1 and CDR2: SGHRS and YFSETQ. Trimming at V came to 4 bases and at J to 0 bases, leaving 6 bases not matched to a gene. The CDR3 covers 15 residues. For the CDR3, the DNA is TGCGCCAGCAGCCCCGGTGGGACAGTGAACACTGAAGCTTTCTTT. Residues: CASSPGGTVNTEAFF.